This T cell receptor beta chain is drawn from a study of cytomegalovirus exposure and HLA in healthy donors. Study-level background: Both the approximately 130 validation repertoires and the 666 first-cohort repertoires used the same platform, as reported by a later analysis.

Measured with immunoSEQ multiplex PCR; TCRdb has only the in-frame clones, and not every one. This sample carries 130,000 to 150,000 clones, 70% to 90% of them seen once, and the ten largest clones take roughly 7.7%. The 120-subject validation cohort, separate from the 666-subject first cohort, included the donors. Looked up from germline, CDR1 is SGHRS and CDR2 is YFSETQ. The CDR3 has 15 residues. Trimming pared 1 base from V and 2 bases from J, leaving 10 bases between. V usage is TRBV5-1 and J usage is TRBJ2-1; weak D call: TRBD1 (5 bases). The sequenced sample was PBMCs. The sequence was obtained from a woman aged 18 to 35 in good health and CMV-seropositive. The CDR3 bases are TGCGCCAGCAGCTTGCCGTCAGGGACCTACAATGAGCAGTTCTTC. Amino acids: CASSLPSGTYNEQFF.